Listed below are T cell receptor beta chains from one sample, sequenced in a study of blood T cell repertoires in COVID-19. Repertoires were generated with immunoSEQ multiplex PCR, while TCRdb's copy carries only in-frame clones and drops some. The sample shows 110,000 to 150,000 clones, 80% to 85% of them seen only once. Sequenced: peripheral blood. The receptor set was obtained from a human donor in a cohort sampled during active COVID-19. Each CDR3 is given with its conserved first and last residue. Each record gives: J gene, clone size, D gene, V gene, CDR3 protein, CDR3 DNA. The D gene is left open where the match is weak. Some rows mark clone size as missing; the rest say once, few, many or name a class of expanded clone.

TRBJ2-1 . . TRBV4-1 CASSQETGSSYNEQFF TGCGCCAGCAGCCAAGAAACAGGGAGCTCCTACAATGAGCAGTTCTTC
TRBJ2-7 . TRBD2 TRBV7-2 CASTYDSGGEYEQYF TGTGCCAGCACCTACGACAGCGGGGGGGAGTACGAGCAGTACTTC
TRBJ1-1 many . TRBV9 CASAFVQNTEAFF TGTGCCAGCGCGTTCGTGCAGAACACTGAAGCTTTCTTT
TRBJ2-7 . TRBD1 TRBV19 CASKAPDRGRAYEQYF TGTGCCAGTAAGGCTCCCGACAGGGGGCGAGCCTACGAGCAGTACTTC
TRBJ2-3 . TRBD1 TRBV5-1 CASSPGQGAWGTDTQYF TGCGCCAGCAGTCCCGGACAGGGGGCGTGGGGCACAGATACGCAGTATTTT
TRBJ2-7 . . TRBV21-1 CASSIMTGVNEQYF TGTGCCAGCAGCATAATGACAGGGGTGAACGAGCAGTACTTC
TRBJ1-2 . . TRBV5-1 CASSLNRKTDGYTF TGCGCCAGCAGCTTGAACAGGAAAACGGATGGCTACACCTTC
TRBJ1-5 few . TRBV12-2 CASRQGWINQPQHF TGTGCAAGTCGCCAGGGGTGGATAAATCAGCCCCAGCATTTT
TRBJ1-5 few TRBD1 TRBV2 CASSERQGAMRSNQPQHF TGTGCCAGCAGTGAAAGACAGGGGGCAATGAGGAGCAATCAGCCCCAGCATTTT
TRBJ2-2 . . TRBV7-2 CASSTLSSLTGELFF TGTGCCAGCAGCACTTTATCGTCTCTTACCGGGGAGCTGTTTTTT
TRBJ2-5 . TRBD2 TRBV10-3 CATEGPGLGETQYF TGTGCCACCGAGGGGCCGGGACTAGGGGAGACCCAGTACTTC
TRBJ2-3 . TRBD2 TRBV7-2 CASSSGLAGGTDTQYF TGTGCCAGCAGCTCGGGACTAGCGGGGGGCACAGATACGCAGTATTTT
TRBJ2-7 . TRBD1 TRBV3-1/TRBV3-2 CASSQDDRGSYEQYF TGTGCCAGCAGCCAAGATGACAGGGGATCCTACGAGCAGTACTTC
TRBJ1-3 few . TRBV7-2 CASSPTQGLSGNTIYF TGTGCCAGCAGCCCTACTCAGGGCCTCTCTGGAAACACCATATATTTT
TRBJ1-6 . . TRBV6-5 CASSFREGSVSPLHF TGTGCCAGCAGTTTTAGGGAGGGTTCGGTTTCACCCCTCCACTTT
TRBJ2-5 . TRBD1 TRBV6-5 CASSKDRGLPGAQYF TGTGCCAGCAGCAAGGACAGGGGGCTCCCAGGGGCCCAGTACTTC
TRBJ1-1 . . TRBV5-5 CASSLGGVGAEAFF TGTGCCAGCAGCTTGGGGGGAGTGGGTGCCGAAGCTTTCTTT